The sequence of this T cell receptor (beta chain) was determined in a study of T-cell reconstitution after alpha-beta-depleted transplantation in children. Study-wide findings and caveats: Newly produced T cells mostly provided counts and TCRbeta diversity after one year, as hyperexpanded clones declined. In patients about two months after transplant, alpha-beta T cells reportedly arose from several hundred expanded graft clones.

Trimming cost V 5 bases and J 4 bases, with 9 bases left between them. This CDR3 has 14 residues. Germline-derived CDR1 and CDR2 are MNHEY and SMNVEV (reference sequence). This clonotype was observed a handful of times. Antigen: not known. The TCRbeta library was prepared with unique molecular identifiers. TCRdb re-called the PCR reads with MiXCR, one entry per CDR3 protein. The sample has fewer than 550,000 distinct CDR3 sequences, roughly an eighth seen once; the top ten hold 14%. The material sequenced was PBMCs, mostly from graft donor cells, taken 180 days after TCRalphabeta/CD19-depleted stem cell transplant. This clonotype originated in a female patient younger than 10 who had a stem cell transplant for aplastic anemia, so the T cells may come from the graft donor. The chain is built from TRBV27 and TRBJ1-6; no definite D call. CDR3 nucleotides: TGTGCCAGCAGTACCTCGGGTTATAATTCACCCCTCCACTTT. Its translation: CASSTSGYNSPLHF.